The entry that follows covers one T cell receptor (beta chain) sequence. This sample is drawn from a study of control samples from healthy donors and cancer patients. Sequencing used immunoSEQ multiplex PCR; TCRdb keeps in-frame clones, though not all of them. The sample includes around 200,000 clones, over 85% of them seen just once. The germline V and J ends were trimmed by 4 bases and 1 base, with 8 bases remaining between them. Looked up from germline, CDR1 is SGDLS and CDR2 is YYNGEE. The CDR3 length is 13 residues. V is TRBV9 and J is TRBJ1-2; possible D gene TRBD1, 5 bases. The clonotype originates from a man aged 18 to 29 in good health. The sample comprised blood. CDR3 sequence (DNA): TGTGCCAGCAGCTATGACAGTAACTATGGCTACACCTTC. Its translation: CASSYDSNYGYTF. Drawing the rest from reference TRBV9 and TRBJ1-2, the complete variable domain is DSGVTQTPKHLITATGQRVTLRCSPRSGDLSVYWYQQSLDQGLQFLIQYYNGEERAKGNILERFSAQQFPDLHSELNLSSLELGDSALYFCASSYDSNYGYTFGSGTRLTVV.